The sample holds a few counts of the clone carrying this T cell receptor (beta chain). The entry originates in a study of blood T cell repertoires in COVID-19. Turning to the study itself: Whether acute or convalescent, the COVID-19 samples came from the United States, Italy and Spain. T cells, B-cell-depleted T cells, or PBMCs supplied cDNA or gDNA.

Trimming shortened V by 0 bases and J by 7 bases, and 3 bases separated the two germline ends. The germline V gene encodes CDR1 SGHNT and CDR2 YENEEA. The CDR3 is made up of 11 amino acids. How the authors handled the data: The assay estimated nucleated cells by amplifying reference gene primers. Produced via immunoSEQ multiplex PCR; TCRdb's table is partial and in-frame only. V and J calls and clone size are given by that table; D and trimming were obtained from the DNA. The data hold about 35,000 clones, with roughly four fifths observed a single time. The chain links TRBV11-3 to TRBJ1-1; D call uncertain. The receptor was isolated from a human donor in a cohort sampled during active or convalescent COVID-19. The donor label of this sample is uncertain. The sample was peripheral blood. CDR3 amino acids: CASSLEYEAFF. DNA for the CDR3: TGTGCCAGCAGCTTAGAGTATGAAGCTTTCTTT.